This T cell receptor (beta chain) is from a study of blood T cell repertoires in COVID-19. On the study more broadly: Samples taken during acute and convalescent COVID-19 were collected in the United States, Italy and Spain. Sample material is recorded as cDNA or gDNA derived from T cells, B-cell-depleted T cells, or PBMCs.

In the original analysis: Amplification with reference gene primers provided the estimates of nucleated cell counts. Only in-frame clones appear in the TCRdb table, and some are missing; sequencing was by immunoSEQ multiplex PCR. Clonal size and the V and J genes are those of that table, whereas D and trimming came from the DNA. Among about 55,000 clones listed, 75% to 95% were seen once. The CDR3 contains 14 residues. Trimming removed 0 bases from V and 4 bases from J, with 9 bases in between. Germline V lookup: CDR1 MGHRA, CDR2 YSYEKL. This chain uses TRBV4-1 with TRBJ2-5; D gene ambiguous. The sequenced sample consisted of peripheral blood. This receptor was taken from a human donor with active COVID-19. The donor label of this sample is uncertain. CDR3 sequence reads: CASSQEQITETQYF. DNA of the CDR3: TGCGCCAGCAGCCAAGAACAGATAACAGAGACCCAGTACTTC.